This TCR beta chain was captured in a study of T cell responses to AZD1222 COVID-19 vaccine (dated by TCRdb to about 2021). For the wider study: A total of just over 230 trial participants underwent TCR sequencing, of whom roughly 210 received two doses of AZD1222 and some 25 received two doses of the MenACWY control vaccine. Enrollment into the trials was organized by age into subgroups of 18-55, 56-69 and 70-plus years, and those subgroups contained roughly 160, 29 and 62 TCR-sequenced participants, respectively.

The CDR3 regions of human TCRbeta chains were analyzed by immunosequencing. Turning to the authors' computational methods: TCRs in the repertoires were matched against a reference library of SARS-CoV-2-specific TCRs that had been generated with the MIRA antigen-specificity platform. Breadth meant the fraction of unique TCRs that were SARS-CoV-2-associated, whereas depth meant the fraction of total T cells that were SARS-CoV-2-associated. Using the MIRA data, every spike-specific TCR was mapped to the spike region that the TCR reacted to and assigned to either a CD4 or a CD8 class. Log10-transformed breadth and depth values were compared by one-way ANOVA with Sidak's multiple comparisons tests. TCRdb limited this immuneACCESS table to in-frame rearrangements with V and J called. A share of clones is missing; checked studies link under half to unresolved V genes, and the rest is unexplained. V, J and clone size were drawn from that table, and D and trimming were deduced from the DNA. Across this sample there are around 220,000 clones, with less than 95% seen only once. The top ten clonotypes cover around 1.7% of the sample.

V lost 4 bases and J lost 5 bases; the stretch between them is 8 bases long. Via the germline V gene (reference sequence), CDR1 is LNHDA and CDR2 SQIVND. The CDR3 has 12 amino acids, counting the end cysteine and phenylalanine. The entry retains the CDR3 DNA only, 36 bases that are in frame from base 1. Note on this clone: Its specific antigen is unknown. Base quality data are lacking; no much larger clone is found one base away.

What the study reported, not specific to this receptor: Reportedly, almost half of the unique spike-specific TCRs recognized epitopes lying outside the regions that are mutated in the B.1.351 and B.1.1.7 variants. Conclusions about previously exposed vaccinees were limited because only 5 or 6 AZD1222 recipients were SARS-CoV-2 seropositive at baseline. Because no day 14 peak-response samples were available, the repertoires could be characterized only after the peak T cell response. Spike-specific TCR breadth and depth rose significantly after two AZD1222 doses compared with day 0 and with MenACWY recipients. Participants were mostly white British and included more females than males, and it was suggested by the authors that clonal diversity may have been underestimated. The 56-69-year group was small, and its depth increase did not reach significance, likely because of low power. The vaccine-associated CD4 TCRs covered the entire spike protein, and the dominant responses fell in regions 160-218 and 743-854.

The label giving this sample's time point can be read as: about 28 days (+/-7) after the second vaccine dose. The treatment or condition label, read with the paper, signifies: meningococcal conjugate vaccine given as trial control. Vaccinee samples were obtained from the UK trials COV001 and COV002, which included a single-blind randomized controlled phase 2/3 trial of AZD1222 (ChAdOx1 nCoV-19) in healthy adults. For TCRbeta chain sequencing, PBMC samples from trial participants were taken at day 0 and at day 28 after the second dose. The source is an adult who received the MenACWY meningococcal vaccine as a control. This material consisted of peripheral blood, taken 28 days after the second dose of the MenACWY control vaccine. Recombination linked TRBV19 to TRBJ1-1, and perhaps TRBD1 as D gene, on 6 matching bases. The DNA sequence is given as TGTGCCAGTAGTAACAGGGTAACTGAAGCTTTCTTT. Its protein product is CASSNRVTEAFF.